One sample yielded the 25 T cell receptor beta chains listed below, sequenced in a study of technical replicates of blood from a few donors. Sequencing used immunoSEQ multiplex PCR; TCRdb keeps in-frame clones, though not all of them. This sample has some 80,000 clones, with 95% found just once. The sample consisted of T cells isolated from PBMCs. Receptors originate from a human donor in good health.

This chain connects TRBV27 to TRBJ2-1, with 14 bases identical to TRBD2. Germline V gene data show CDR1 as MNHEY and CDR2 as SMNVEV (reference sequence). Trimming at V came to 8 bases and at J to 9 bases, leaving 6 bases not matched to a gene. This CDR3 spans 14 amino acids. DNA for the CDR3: TGTGCCAGCTTGGGGACTAGCGGGAGACTTGAGCAGTTCTTC. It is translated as CASLGTSGRLEQFF.

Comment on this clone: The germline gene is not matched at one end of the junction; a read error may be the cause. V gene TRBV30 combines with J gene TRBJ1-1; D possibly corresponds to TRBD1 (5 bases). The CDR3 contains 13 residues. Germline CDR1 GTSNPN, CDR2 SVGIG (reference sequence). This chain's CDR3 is CAWSVVEGTEAFF. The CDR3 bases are TGTGCCTGGAGTGTAGTAGAGGGGACTGAGGCTTTCTTT.

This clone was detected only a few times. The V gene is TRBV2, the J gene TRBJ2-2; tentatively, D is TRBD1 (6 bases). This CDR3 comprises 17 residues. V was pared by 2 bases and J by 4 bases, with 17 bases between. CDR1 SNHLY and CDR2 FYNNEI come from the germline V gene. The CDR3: CASSEWAGVRSTGELFF. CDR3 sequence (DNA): TGTGCCAGCAGTGAATGGGCAGGGGTAAGGTCCACCGGGGAGCTGTTTTTT.

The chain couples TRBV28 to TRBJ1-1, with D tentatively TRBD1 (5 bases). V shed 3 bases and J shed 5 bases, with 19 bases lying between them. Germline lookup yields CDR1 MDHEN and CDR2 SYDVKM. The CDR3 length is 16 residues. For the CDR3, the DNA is TGTGCCAGCAGTTTGCCTCTACAGGCCTCGCGGACTGAAGCTTTCTTT. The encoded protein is CASSLPLQASRTEAFF.

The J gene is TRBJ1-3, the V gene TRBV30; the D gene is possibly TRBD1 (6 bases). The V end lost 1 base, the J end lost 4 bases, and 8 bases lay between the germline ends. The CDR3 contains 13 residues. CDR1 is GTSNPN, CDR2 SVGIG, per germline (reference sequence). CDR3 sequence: CAWSAGVGNTIYF. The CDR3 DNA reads TGTGCCTGGAGTGCAGGGGTCGGAAACACCATATATTTT. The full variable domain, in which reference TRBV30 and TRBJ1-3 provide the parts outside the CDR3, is SQTIHQWPATLVQPVGSPLSLECTVEGTSNPNLYWYRQAAGRGLQLLFYSVGIGQISSEVPQNLSASRPQDRQFILSSKKLLLSDSGFYLCAWSAGVGNTIYFGEGSWLTVV.

The CDR3 is CAISKGQRSNEQFF. The CDR3 DNA is TGTGCCATCAGCAAGGGACAGAGGAGTAATGAGCAGTTCTTC. The V call is TRBV10-3, the J call TRBJ2-1; 7 bases match TRBD1. This CDR3 spans 14 amino acids. Trimming removed 6 bases from V and 7 bases from J; junction bases left unmatched: 9. Per the germline V gene, CDR1 is ENHRY and CDR2 is SYGVKD.

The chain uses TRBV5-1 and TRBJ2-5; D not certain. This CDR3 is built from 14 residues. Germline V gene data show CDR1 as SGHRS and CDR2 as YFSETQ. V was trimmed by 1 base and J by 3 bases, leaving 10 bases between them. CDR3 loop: CASSLYTDEETQYF. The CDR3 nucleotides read TGCGCCAGCAGCTTGTACACAGATGAAGAGACCCAGTACTTC.

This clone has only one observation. The CDR3 sequence: CASSETSNQPQHF. In DNA form, the CDR3 reads TGTGCCAGCAGTGAGACAAGCAATCAGCCCCAGCATTTT. The rearrangement uses TRBV6-1 and TRBJ1-5; D ambiguous. This CDR3 has 13 residues. CDR1 and CDR2 from the germline V gene are MNHNS and SASEGT. V gave up 3 bases and J gave up 1 base, with 4 bases separating them.

The CDR3 sequence: CASSRTSPPNEQFF. In DNA, the CDR3 is TGTGCCAGTAGTAGGACTAGTCCCCCGAATGAGCAGTTCTTC. The chain is built from TRBV19 and TRBJ2-1; 7 bases align to TRBD2. J was trimmed by 7 bases and V by 4 bases; bases with no gene match: 7. CDR3 length: 14 residues. Germline-derived CDR1 and CDR2 are LNHDA and SQIVND (reference sequence). The variable domain in full, with the rest retrieved from reference TRBV19 and TRBJ2-1, is DGGITQSPKYLFRKEGQNVTLSCEQNLNHDAMYWYRQDPGQGLRLIYYSQIVNDFQKGDIAEGYSVSREKKESFPLTVTSAQKNPTAFYLCASSRTSPPNEQFFGPGTRLTVL.

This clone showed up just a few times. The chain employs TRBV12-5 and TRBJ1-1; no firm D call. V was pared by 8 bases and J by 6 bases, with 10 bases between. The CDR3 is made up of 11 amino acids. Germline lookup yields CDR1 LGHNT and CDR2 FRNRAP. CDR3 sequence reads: CASTASSEAFF. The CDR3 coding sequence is TGTGCTAGTACCGCGTCTTCTGAAGCTTTCTTT.

CDR3 region: CASSLLWVPSGYSYNEQFF. The CDR3 DNA sequence: TGTGCCAGCAGTTTGTTATGGGTCCCTAGCGGCTACTCCTACAATGAGCAGTTCTTC. V gene TRBV11-3 combines with J gene TRBJ2-1, with TRBD2 matching 7 bases. The CDR3 is 19 residues long. Germline loops: CDR1 SGHNT, CDR2 YENEEA. V was clipped by 6 bases and J by 0 bases; unmatched bases: 17.

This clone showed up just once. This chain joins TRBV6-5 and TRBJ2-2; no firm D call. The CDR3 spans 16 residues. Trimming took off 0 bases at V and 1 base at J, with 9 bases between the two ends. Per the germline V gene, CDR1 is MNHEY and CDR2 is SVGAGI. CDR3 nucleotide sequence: TGTGCCAGCAGTTACTCTCAGACATTGAACACCGGGGAGCTGTTTTTT. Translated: CASSYSQTLNTGELFF.

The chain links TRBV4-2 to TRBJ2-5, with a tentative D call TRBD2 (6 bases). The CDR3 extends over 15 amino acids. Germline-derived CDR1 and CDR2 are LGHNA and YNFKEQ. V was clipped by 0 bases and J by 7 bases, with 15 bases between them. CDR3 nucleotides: TGTGCCAGCAGCCAAGAAACAGAGGGAGGAGGGACCCAGTACTTC. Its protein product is CASSQETEGGGTQYF.

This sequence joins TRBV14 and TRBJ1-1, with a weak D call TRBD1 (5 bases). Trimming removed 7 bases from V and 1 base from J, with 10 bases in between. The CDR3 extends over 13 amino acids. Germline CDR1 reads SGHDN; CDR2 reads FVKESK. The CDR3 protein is CASTRQRNTEAFF. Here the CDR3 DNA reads TGTGCCAGCACAAGACAGAGGAACACTGAAGCTTTCTTT. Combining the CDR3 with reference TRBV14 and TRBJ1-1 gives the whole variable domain EAGVTQFPSHSVIEKGQTVTLRCDPISGHDNLYWYRRVMGKEIKFLLHFVKESKQDESGMPNNRFLAERTGGTYSTLKVQPAELEDSGVYFCASTRQRNTEAFFGQGTRLTVV.

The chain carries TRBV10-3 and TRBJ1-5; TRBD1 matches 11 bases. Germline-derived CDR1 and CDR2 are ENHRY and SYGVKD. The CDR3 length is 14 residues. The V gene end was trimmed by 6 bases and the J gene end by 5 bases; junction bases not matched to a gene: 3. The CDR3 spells CAIRGDRGDQPQHF. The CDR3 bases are TGTGCCATCAGGGGGGACAGGGGGGATCAGCCCCAGCATTTT.

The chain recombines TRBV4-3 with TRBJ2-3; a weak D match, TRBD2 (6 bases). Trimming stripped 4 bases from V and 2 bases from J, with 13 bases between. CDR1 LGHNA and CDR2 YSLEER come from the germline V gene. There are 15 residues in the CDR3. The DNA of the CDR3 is TGCGCCAGCAGCCCTAGTAGCGGAAACACAGATACGCAGTATTTT. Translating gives CASSPSSGNTDTQYF.

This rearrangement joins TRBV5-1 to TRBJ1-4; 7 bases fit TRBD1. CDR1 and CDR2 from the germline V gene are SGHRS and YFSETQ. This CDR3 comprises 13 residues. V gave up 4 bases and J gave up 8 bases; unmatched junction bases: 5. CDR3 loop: CASSRQGNEKLFF. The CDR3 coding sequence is TGCGCCAGCAGCAGACAGGGAAACGAAAAACTGTTTTTT.

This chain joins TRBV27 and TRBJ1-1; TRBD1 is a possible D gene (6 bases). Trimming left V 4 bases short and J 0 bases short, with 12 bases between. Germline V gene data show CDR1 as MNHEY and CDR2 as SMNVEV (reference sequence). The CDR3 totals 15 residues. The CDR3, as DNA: TGTGCCAGCAGTTCTACAGGGTTGTTGAACACTGAAGCTTTCTTT. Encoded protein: CASSSTGLLNTEAFF.

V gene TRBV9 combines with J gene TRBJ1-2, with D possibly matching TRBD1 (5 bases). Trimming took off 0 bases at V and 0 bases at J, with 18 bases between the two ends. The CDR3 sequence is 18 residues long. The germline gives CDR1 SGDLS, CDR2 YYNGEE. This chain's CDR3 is CASSVDGLGHHPNYGYTF. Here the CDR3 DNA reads TGTGCCAGCAGCGTAGACGGATTAGGACACCATCCTAACTATGGCTACACCTTC.

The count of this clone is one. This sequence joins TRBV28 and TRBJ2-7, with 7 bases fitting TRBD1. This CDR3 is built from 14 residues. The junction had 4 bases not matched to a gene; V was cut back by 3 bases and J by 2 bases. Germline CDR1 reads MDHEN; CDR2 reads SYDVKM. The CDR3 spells CASSFMGTAYEQYF. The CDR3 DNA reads TGTGCCAGCAGTTTCATGGGGACAGCCTACGAGCAGTACTTC.

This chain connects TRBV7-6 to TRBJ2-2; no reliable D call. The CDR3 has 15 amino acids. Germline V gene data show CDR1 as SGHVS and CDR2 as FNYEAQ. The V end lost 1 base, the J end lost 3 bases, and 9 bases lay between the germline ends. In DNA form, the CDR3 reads TGTGCCAGCAGCTTAGACGGTTCCGACACCGGGGAGCTGTTTTTT. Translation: CASSLDGSDTGELFF.

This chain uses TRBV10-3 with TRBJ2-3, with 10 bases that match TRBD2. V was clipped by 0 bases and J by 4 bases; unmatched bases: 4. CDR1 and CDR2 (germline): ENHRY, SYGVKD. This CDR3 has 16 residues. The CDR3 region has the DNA TGTGCCATCAGTGAGTCCCTAGCGGGAGATCCAGATACGCAGTATTTT. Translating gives CAISESLAGDPDTQYF.

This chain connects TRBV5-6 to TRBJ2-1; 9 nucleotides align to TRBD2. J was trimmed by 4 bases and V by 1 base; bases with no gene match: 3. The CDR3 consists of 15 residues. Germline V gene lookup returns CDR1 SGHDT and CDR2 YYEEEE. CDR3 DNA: TGTGCCAGCAGCTTGTATCTAGCGGGATACAATGAGCAGTTCTTC. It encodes CASSLYLAGYNEQFF.

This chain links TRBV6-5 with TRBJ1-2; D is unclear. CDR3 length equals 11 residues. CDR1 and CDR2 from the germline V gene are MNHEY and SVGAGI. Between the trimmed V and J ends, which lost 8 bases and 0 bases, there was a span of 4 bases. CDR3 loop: CASGANYGYTF. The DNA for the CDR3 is TGTGCCAGCGGAGCTAACTATGGCTACACCTTC.

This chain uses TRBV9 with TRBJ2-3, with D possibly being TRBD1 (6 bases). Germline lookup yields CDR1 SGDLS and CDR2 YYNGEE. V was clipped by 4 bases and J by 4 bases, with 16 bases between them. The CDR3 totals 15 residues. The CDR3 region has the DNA TGTGCCAGCAGCTTTCAGGGGAGAGAGGCAGATACGCAGTATTTT. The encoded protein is CASSFQGREADTQYF. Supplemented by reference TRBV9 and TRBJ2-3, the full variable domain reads DSGVTQTPKHLITATGQRVTLRCSPRSGDLSVYWYQQSLDQGLQFLIQYYNGEERAKGNILERFSAQQFPDLHSELNLSSLELGDSALYFCASSFQGREADTQYFGPGTRLTVL.